The 17 T cell receptor beta chains below were found in one sample sequenced in a study of technical replicates of blood from several donors. Using immunoSEQ multiplex PCR, the repertoire was profiled, and TCRdb retains in-frame clones only, with some absent. The profile shows 65,000 to 90,000 clones, around 93% of them singletons. Sequences were obtained from T cells isolated from PBMCs. The origin of the receptors is a human donor in good health.

This clone was recorded once. The V call is TRBV4-1, the J call TRBJ2-7, with a possible D match to TRBD2 (6 bases). Trimming cost V 3 bases and J 6 bases, with 18 bases left between them. Germline V gives CDR1 MGHRA, CDR2 YSYEKL. CDR3 length: 15 amino acids. CDR3 protein: CASSQAPGALSEQYF. The CDR3 DNA follows: TGCGCCAGCAGCCAGGCCCCGGGAGCCCTCTCCGAGCAGTACTTC.

The chain is built from TRBV10-1 and TRBJ2-3; maybe TRBD2 (6 bases). CDR1 and CDR2 from the germline V gene are WNHNN and SYGVQD (reference sequence). This CDR3 region has 15 residues. Trimming removed 4 bases at V and 3 bases at J, with 14 bases between. The CDR3 spells CASSGTRGRTDTQYF. The CDR3 bases are TGCGCCAGCAGTGGGACCCGAGGGAGGACAGATACGCAGTATTTT.

V and J are TRBV6-4 and TRBJ1-1; D is unclear. Trimming removed 2 bases at V and 4 bases at J, with 8 bases between. Per the germline V gene, CDR1 is MRHNA and CDR2 is SNTAGT. This CDR3 contains 13 residues. The CDR3 loop is CASSDREGTEAFF. As DNA, the CDR3 is TGTGCCAGCAGTGACAGGGAGGGCACTGAAGCTTTCTTT.

The rearrangement links TRBV28 to TRBJ2-3; D remains ambiguous. Germline CDR1 MDHEN, CDR2 SYDVKM. V was pared by 2 bases and J by 2 bases, with 14 bases between. The CDR3 is made up of 16 amino acids. CDR3 residues: CASSLRQLGHTDTQYF. CDR3 DNA: TGTGCCAGCAGTTTAAGGCAGTTGGGCCACACAGATACGCAGTATTTT.

The rearrangement links TRBV4-2 to TRBJ2-7; 9 nucleotides line up with TRBD1. This CDR3 contains 17 residues. Trimming cost V 2 bases and J 2 bases; bases outside gene matches: 10. Germline lookup yields CDR1 LGHNA and CDR2 YNFKEQ. The CDR3 sequence is CASSQSSTGGVPYEQYF. The CDR3 DNA reads as TGTGCCAGCAGCCAAAGTTCGACAGGGGGGGTACCCTACGAGCAGTACTTC.

The gene calls are TRBV4-1 and TRBJ1-1; tentatively, D is TRBD1 (5 bases). V lost 1 base, J lost 0 bases, and 12 bases lay in between. The CDR3 is made up of 16 amino acids. Looked up from germline, CDR1 is MGHRA and CDR2 is YSYEKL. DNA for the CDR3: TGCGCCAGCAGCCAAGGACCTATACAGGTGAACACTGAAGCTTTCTTT. This gives the protein CASSQGPIQVNTEAFF.

This rearrangement joins TRBV30 to TRBJ1-5; D ambiguous. V lost 2 bases to trimming and J lost 4 bases, with 12 bases between them. Germline V CDR1 and CDR2: GTSNPN, SVGIG (reference sequence). The CDR3 length is 14 residues. The CDR3 DNA sequence: TGTGCCTGGAGTCGTGCCAGAGGTAATCAGCCCCAGCATTTT. Its protein product is CAWSRARGNQPQHF.

This chain links TRBV27 with TRBJ1-2; 9 bases match TRBD1. J gave up 3 bases and V 6 bases, and 14 bases lay outside the gene matches. The CDR3 has 17 amino acids. Germline assignment: CDR1 MNHEY and CDR2 SMNVEV (reference sequence). CDR3 amino acids: CASSEQPWDRAYYGYTF. CDR3 DNA sequence: TGTGCCAGCAGCGAACAGCCCTGGGACAGGGCTTACTATGGCTACACCTTC.

The gene calls are TRBV7-9 and TRBJ2-4; maybe TRBD1 (5 bases). V was shortened by 5 bases and J by 5 bases, with 13 bases between the two germline ends. The CDR3 consists of 14 residues. Germline CDR1 and CDR2: SEHNR and FQNEAQ (reference sequence). The chain's CDR3 is CASSPTDKQNIQYF. The CDR3 region has the DNA TGTGCCAGCAGCCCAACGGACAAACAAAACATTCAGTACTTC.

This chain joins TRBV7-3 and TRBJ1-5; 7 bases line up with TRBD1. The CDR3 loop spans 15 amino acids. The germline V gene encodes CDR1 SGHTA and CDR2 FQGTGA. Unmatched junction bases numbered 8, after V lost 5 bases and J lost 4 bases. This chain's CDR3 is CASSQEQGRNQPQHF. The DNA of the CDR3 is TGTGCCAGCAGCCAAGAACAGGGGAGGAATCAGCCCCAGCATTTT. Complete variable domain (other parts from reference TRBV7-3 and TRBJ1-5): GAGVSQTPSNKVTEKGKYVELRCDPISGHTALYWYRQSLGQGPEFLIYFQGTGAADDSGLPNDRFFAVRPEGSVSTLKIQRTERGDSAVYLCASSQEQGRNQPQHFGDGTRLSIL.

In its sample, this clone was seen once. The chain joins TRBV27 to TRBJ2-1, with TRBD2 identical over 11 bases. The CDR3 covers 15 residues. The V segment lost 3 bases and the J segment 8 bases; nucleotides outside the gene matches: 6. Germline CDR1 reads MNHEY; CDR2 reads SMNVEV (reference sequence). CDR3 residues: CASSFASGGSHEQFF. DNA for the CDR3: TGTGCCAGCAGTTTTGCTAGCGGGGGGAGCCATGAGCAGTTCTTC.

This clone occurred once. The chain recombines TRBV10-3 with TRBJ1-2; 10 bases map to TRBD1. The CDR3 is 13 amino acids. The trim removed 5 bases at V and 8 bases at J, leaving 5 bases unmatched. Germline CDR1 reads ENHRY; CDR2 reads SYGVKD. This CDR3 is CAISPGTGAGYTF. The CDR3 nucleotides read TGTGCCATCAGTCCCGGGACAGGGGCCGGCTACACCTTC.

The rearrangement uses TRBV2 and TRBJ2-1; 7 bases fit TRBD1. The V and J ends lost 6 bases and 7 bases, in that order; junction bases with no gene match: 9. Germline loops: CDR1 SNHLY, CDR2 FYNNEI. The CDR3 length is 14 residues. DNA for the CDR3: TGTGCCAGCAGAGCTACAGGGGTGGAAAATGAGCAGTTCTTC. It yields the protein CASRATGVENEQFF. The variable domain in full, completed from reference TRBV2 and TRBJ2-1, reads EPEVTQTPSHQVTQMGQEVILRCVPISNHLYFYWYRQILGQKVEFLVSFYNNEISEKSEIFDDQFSVERPDGSNFTLKIRSTKLEDSAMYFCASRATGVENEQFFGPGTRLTVL.

The rearrangement joins TRBV27 to TRBJ2-7; no clear D. Germline V gene sequence: CDR1 MNHEY, CDR2 SMNVEV (reference sequence). The CDR3 is made up of 14 amino acids. The V end was cut by 5 bases, the J end by 0 bases, with 11 bases between. The CDR3 sequence: CASSNSGSSYEQYF. The CDR3 DNA reads as TGTGCCAGCAGTAATTCTGGCAGCTCCTACGAGCAGTACTTC.

The chain joins TRBV10-2 to TRBJ2-1, with a weak D call TRBD2 (6 bases). Germline CDR1 is WSHSY and CDR2 is SAAADI. The V end lost 6 bases, the J end lost 8 bases, and 17 bases lay between the germline ends. The CDR3 is 14 residues long. The CDR3 DNA sequence: TGCGCCAGCAGCAGGGAGGTCGCCTGGTATGAGCAGTTCTTC. Amino acid sequence: CASSREVAWYEQFF.

The genes are TRBV7-7 and TRBJ2-3; 9 nucleotides agree with TRBD1. The CDR3 loop spans 15 amino acids. Germline V lookup: CDR1 SSHAT, CDR2 FNYEAQ (reference sequence). The V and J ends lost 4 bases and 5 bases, in that order; junction bases with no gene match: 7. CDR3 bases: TGTGCCAGCAGCTCCGGGACAGGGAAGGGAGATACGCAGTATTTT. It translates to CASSSGTGKGDTQYF.

This clone was seen once. The CDR3 region has the DNA TGTGCCTGGAGTCTCGGTCCCGGGGGGTCCCAGTACTTC. Amino acid sequence: CAWSLGPGGSQYF. The chain joins TRBV30 to TRBJ2-5; 7 bases map to TRBD2. The V gene end was trimmed by 2 bases and the J gene end by 9 bases; junction bases not matched to a gene: 9. The CDR3 totals 13 residues. Germline assignment: CDR1 GTSNPN and CDR2 SVGIG (reference sequence).